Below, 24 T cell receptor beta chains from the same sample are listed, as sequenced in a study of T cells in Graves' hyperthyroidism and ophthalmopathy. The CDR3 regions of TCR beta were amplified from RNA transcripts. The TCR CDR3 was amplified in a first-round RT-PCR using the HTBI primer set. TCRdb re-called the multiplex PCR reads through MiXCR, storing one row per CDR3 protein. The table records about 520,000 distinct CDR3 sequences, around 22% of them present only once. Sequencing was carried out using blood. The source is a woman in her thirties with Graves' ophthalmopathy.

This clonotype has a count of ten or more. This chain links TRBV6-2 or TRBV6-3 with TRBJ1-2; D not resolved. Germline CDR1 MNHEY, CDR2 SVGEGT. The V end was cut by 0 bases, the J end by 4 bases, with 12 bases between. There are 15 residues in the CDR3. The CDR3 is CASSYSLKRSYGYTF. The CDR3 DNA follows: TGTGCCAGCAGTTACTCGTTGAAAAGATCCTATGGCTACACCTTC.

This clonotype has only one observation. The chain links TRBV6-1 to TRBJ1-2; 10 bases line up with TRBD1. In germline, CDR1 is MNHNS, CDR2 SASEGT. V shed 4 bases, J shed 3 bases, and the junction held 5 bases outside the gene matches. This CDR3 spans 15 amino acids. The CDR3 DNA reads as TGTGCCAGCAGTGCCCGGGACAGGGGACACTATGGCTACACCTTC. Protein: CASSARDRGHYGYTF.

In DNA, the CDR3 is TGTGCCAGCAGGCGATTATTAAGCGGGGGGGAGTACGAGCAGTACTTC. It is translated as CASRRLLSGGEYEQYF. The gene calls are TRBV4-2 and TRBJ2-7; TRBD2 aligns across 10 bases. Germline V gene sequence: CDR1 LGHNA, CDR2 YNFKEQ. The V gene end was trimmed by 6 bases and the J gene end by 4 bases; junction bases not matched to a gene: 12. The CDR3 sequence is 16 residues long.

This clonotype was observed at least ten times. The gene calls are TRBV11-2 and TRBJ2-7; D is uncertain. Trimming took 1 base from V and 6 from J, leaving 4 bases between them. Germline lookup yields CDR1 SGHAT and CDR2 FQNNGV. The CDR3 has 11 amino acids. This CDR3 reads CASSLAREQYF. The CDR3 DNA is TGTGCCAGCAGCTTAGCACGCGAGCAGTACTTC.

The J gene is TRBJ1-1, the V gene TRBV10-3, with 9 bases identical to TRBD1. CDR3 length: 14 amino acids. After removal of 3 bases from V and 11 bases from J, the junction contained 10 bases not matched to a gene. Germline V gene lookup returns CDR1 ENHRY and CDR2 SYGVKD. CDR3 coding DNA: TGTGCCATCAGTGAACAGGGGGCCGTATACGAGGCTTTCTTT. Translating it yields CAISEQGAVYEAFF.

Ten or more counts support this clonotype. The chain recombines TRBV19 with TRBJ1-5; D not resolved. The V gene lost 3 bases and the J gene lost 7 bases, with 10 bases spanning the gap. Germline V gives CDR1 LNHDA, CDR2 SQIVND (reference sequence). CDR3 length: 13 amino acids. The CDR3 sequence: CASSMLGGQPQHF. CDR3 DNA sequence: TGTGCCAGTAGTATGCTGGGAGGCCAGCCCCAGCATTTT.

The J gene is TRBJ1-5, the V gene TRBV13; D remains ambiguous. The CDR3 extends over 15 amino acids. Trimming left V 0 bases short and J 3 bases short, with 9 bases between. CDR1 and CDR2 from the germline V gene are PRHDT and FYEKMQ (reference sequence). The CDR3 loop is CASSLGGPVNQPQHF. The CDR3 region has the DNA TGTGCCAGCAGCTTAGGCGGGCCAGTCAATCAGCCCCAGCATTTT.

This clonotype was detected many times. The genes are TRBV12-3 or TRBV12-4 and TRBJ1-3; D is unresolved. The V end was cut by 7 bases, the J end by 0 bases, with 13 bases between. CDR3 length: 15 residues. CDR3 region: CASNFDGRSGNTIYF. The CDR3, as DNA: TGTGCCAGCAATTTTGACGGACGCTCTGGAAACACCATATATTTT.

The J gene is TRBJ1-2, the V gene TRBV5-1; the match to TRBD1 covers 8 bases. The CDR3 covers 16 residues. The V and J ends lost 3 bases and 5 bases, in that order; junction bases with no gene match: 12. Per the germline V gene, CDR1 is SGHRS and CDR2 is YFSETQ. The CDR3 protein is CASSSPQGAQGYGYTF. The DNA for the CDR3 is TGCGCCAGCAGCTCACCTCAGGGGGCGCAGGGTTATGGCTACACCTTC.

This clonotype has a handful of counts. CDR3 sequence (DNA): TGTGCCAGCAGCTCGAAGTGGGCGACAGGGAACGGCACTGAAGCTTTCTTT. This gives the protein CASSSKWATGNGTEAFF. The genes are TRBV11-1 and TRBJ1-1; 7 nucleotides agree with TRBD1. The CDR3 covers 17 residues. The junction had 15 bases not matched to a gene; V was cut back by 4 bases and J by 4 bases. Per the germline V gene, CDR1 is SGHAT and CDR2 is FQDESV (reference sequence). Full variable domain (missing parts from reference TRBV11-1 and TRBJ1-1): EAEVAQSPRYKITEKSQAVAFWCDPISGHATLYWYRQILGQGPELLVQFQDESVVDDSQLPKDRFSAERLKGVDSTLKIQPAELGDSAMYLCASSSKWATGNGTEAFFGQGTRLTVV.

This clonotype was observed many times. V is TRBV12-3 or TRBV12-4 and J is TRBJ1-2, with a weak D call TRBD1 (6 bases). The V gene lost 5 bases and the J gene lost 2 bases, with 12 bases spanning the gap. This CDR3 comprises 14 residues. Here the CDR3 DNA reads TGTGCCAGCAGTCCCGAGGGGGTCAACTATGGCTACACCTTC. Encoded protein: CASSPEGVNYGYTF.

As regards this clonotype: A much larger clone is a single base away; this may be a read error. The CDR3 protein is CASRNTGSGNTIYF. As DNA, the CDR3 is TGTGCCAGCAGGAACACAGGGAGTGGAAACACCATATATTTT. This chain links TRBV12-3 or TRBV12-4 with TRBJ1-3, with a tentative D call TRBD1 (6 bases). The CDR3 is 14 residues long. The germline V and J ends were trimmed by 6 bases and 3 bases, with 12 bases remaining between them.

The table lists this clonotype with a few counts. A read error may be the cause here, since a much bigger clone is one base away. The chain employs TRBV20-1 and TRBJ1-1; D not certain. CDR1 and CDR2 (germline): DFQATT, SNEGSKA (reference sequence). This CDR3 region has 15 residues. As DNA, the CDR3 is TGCAGTGCTAGAGCCCCGAACGACATTCACACTGAAGCTTGCTTT. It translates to CSARAPNDIHTEACF.

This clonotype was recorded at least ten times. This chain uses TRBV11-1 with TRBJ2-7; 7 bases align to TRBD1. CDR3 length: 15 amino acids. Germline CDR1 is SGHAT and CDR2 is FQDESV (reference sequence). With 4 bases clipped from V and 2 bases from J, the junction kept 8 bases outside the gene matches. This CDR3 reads CASSSGQKRTYEQYF. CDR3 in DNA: TGTGCCAGCAGCTCGGGACAGAAACGTACCTACGAGCAGTACTTC.

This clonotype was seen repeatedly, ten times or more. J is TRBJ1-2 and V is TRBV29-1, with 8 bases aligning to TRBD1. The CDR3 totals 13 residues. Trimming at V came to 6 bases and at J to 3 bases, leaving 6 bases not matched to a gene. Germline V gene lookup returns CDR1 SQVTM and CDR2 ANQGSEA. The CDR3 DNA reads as TGCAGCGTCGGAGAGGGACAGGACTATGGCTACACCTTC. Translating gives CSVGEGQDYGYTF.

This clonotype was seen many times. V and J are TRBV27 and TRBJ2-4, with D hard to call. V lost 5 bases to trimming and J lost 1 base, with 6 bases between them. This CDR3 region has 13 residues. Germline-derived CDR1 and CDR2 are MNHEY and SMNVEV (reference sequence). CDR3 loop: CASSTAAKNIQYF. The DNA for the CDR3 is TGTGCCAGCAGTACAGCGGCCAAAAACATTCAGTACTTC.

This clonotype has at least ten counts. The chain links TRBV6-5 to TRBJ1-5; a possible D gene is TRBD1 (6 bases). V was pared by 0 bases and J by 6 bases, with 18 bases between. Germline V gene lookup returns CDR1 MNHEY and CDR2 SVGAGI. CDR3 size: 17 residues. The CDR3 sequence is CASSYSSNGVGGQPQHF. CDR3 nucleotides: TGTGCCAGCAGTTACTCGAGCAATGGGGTAGGGGGTCAGCCCCAGCATTTT.

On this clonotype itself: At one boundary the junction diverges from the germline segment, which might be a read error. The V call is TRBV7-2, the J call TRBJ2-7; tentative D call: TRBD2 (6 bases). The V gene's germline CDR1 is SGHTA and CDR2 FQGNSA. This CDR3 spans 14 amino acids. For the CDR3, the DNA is TGTGCCAGCGGGGCGGGACCAGACACCTACGAGCTGTACTTC. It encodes CASGAGPDTYELYF.

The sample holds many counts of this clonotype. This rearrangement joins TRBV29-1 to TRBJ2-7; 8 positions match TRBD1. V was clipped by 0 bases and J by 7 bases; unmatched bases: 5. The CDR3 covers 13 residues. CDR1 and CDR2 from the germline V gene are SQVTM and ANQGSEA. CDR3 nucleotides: TGCAGCGTTGAAGACTGGACAGGGCGGGAGCAGTACTTC. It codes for CSVEDWTGREQYF.

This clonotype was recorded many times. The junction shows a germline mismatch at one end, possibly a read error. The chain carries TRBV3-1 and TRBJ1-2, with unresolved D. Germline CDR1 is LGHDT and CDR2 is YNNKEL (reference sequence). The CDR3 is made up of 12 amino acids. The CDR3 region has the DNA TGTGCCAGCAACCAAGGTGAAACGGGCTACACCTTC. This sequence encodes CASNQGETGYTF.

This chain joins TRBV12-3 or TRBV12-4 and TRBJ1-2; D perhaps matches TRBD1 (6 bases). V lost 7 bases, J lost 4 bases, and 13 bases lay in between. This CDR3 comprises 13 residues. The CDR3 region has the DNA TGTGCCAGCACGAACGGGGGGCTCTATGGCTACACCTTC. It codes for CASTNGGLYGYTF.

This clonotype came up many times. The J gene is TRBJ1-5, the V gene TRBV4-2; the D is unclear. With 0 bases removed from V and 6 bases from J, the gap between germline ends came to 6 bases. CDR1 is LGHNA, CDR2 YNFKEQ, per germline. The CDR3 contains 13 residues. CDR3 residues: CASSQERGQPQHF. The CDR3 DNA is TGTGCCAGCAGCCAAGAACGCGGTCAGCCCCAGCATTTT.

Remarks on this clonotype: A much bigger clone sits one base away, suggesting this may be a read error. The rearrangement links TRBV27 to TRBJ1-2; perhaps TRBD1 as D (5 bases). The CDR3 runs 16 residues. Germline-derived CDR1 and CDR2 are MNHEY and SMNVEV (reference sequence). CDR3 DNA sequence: TGTGCCAGCGCCAGCTCGTGGGGGGAGGTTAAGCGGGGCTTCACCTTC. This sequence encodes CASASSWGEVKRGFTF.

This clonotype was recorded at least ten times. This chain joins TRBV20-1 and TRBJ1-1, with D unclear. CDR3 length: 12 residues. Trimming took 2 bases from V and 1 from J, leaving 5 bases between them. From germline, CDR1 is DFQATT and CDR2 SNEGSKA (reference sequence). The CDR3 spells CSARRGNTEAFF. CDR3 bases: TGCAGTGCTAGACGGGGGAACACTGAAGCTTTCTTT.